A selection of T cell receptor beta chains follows, all from one sample in a study of blood T cell repertoires in COVID-19. This table comes from immunoSEQ multiplex PCR, and its TCRdb copy is limited to in-frame clones, with some not included. The repertoire has under 130,000 clones, 69% of them found once; the top ten carry approximately 5.9%. Material: peripheral blood. The receptors derive from an elderly man with acute or convalescent COVID-19. The CDR3 runs from the conserved cysteine through the conserved F or W. A D gene is named only where the DNA matches it firmly. A row's size may be missing; if present it is once, few, many or a size class.

CDR3 protein: CASSQASSGTTTGELFF
CDR3 DNA: TGCGCCAGCAGCCAAGCAAGTAGCGGGACGACCACCGGGGAGCTGTTTTTT
J gene: TRBJ2-2
D gene: TRBD2
clone size: .
V gene: TRBV4-3

CDR3 protein: CASSFDTDYTGELFF
CDR3 DNA: TGTGCCAGCAGCTTCGATACCGACTACACCGGGGAGCTGTTTTTT
J gene: TRBJ2-2
D gene: .
clone size: .
V gene: TRBV7-2

CDR3 protein: CSASGQGNGGYTF
CDR3 DNA: TGCAGTGCTAGTGGACAGGGGAATGGCGGCTACACCTTC
J gene: TRBJ1-2
D gene: TRBD1
clone size: .
V gene: TRBV20-1

CDR3 protein: CASSLGTSGYNEQFF
CDR3 DNA: TGTGCCAGCAGCTTAGGCACTAGCGGTTACAATGAGCAGTTCTTC
J gene: TRBJ2-1
D gene: TRBD2
clone size: .
V gene: TRBV7-7

CDR3 protein: CASTALAEERNEQFF
CDR3 DNA: TGTGCCAGCACCGCTCTAGCGGAAGAAAGAAATGAGCAGTTCTTC
J gene: TRBJ2-1
D gene: TRBD2
clone size: .
V gene: TRBV7-6

CDR3 protein: CASSLDSLAYGYTF
CDR3 DNA: TGTGCCAGCAGCTTGGACAGTCTCGCCTATGGCTACACCTTC
J gene: TRBJ1-2
D gene: .
clone size: .
V gene: TRBV7-9

CDR3 protein: CASSRSGQGQPQHF
CDR3 DNA: TGTGCCAGCAGTAGATCTGGACAGGGACAGCCCCAGCATTTT
J gene: TRBJ1-5
D gene: TRBD1
clone size: .
V gene: TRBV6-2/TRBV6-3

CDR3 protein: CASSLGLQDGDTQYF
CDR3 DNA: TGTGCCAGCAGCTTAGGTCTACAGGACGGAGATACGCAGTATTTT
J gene: TRBJ2-3
D gene: .
clone size: .
V gene: TRBV7-9

CDR3 protein: CASSVAGQTQPQHF
CDR3 DNA: TGTGCCAGCAGTGTTGCAGGGCAAACTCAGCCCCAGCATTTT
J gene: TRBJ1-5
D gene: .
clone size: few
V gene: TRBV2

CDR3 protein: CASSPQARRNEQFF
CDR3 DNA: TGTGCCAGCAGCCCCCAGGCCCGGCGCAATGAGCAGTTCTTC
J gene: TRBJ2-1
D gene: .
clone size: .
V gene: TRBV4-2

CDR3 protein: CASSQTMTSGATKNIQYF
CDR3 DNA: TGTGCCAGCAGCCAAACAATGACTAGCGGGGCCACTAAAAACATTCAGTACTTC
J gene: TRBJ2-4
D gene: TRBD2
clone size: .
V gene: TRBV11-2

CDR3 protein: CASRQGMGQPQHF
CDR3 DNA: TGTGCCAGTAGACAGGGGATGGGCCAGCCCCAGCATTTT
J gene: TRBJ1-5
D gene: TRBD1
clone size: .
V gene: TRBV19

CDR3 protein: CATSASGFGTGELFF
CDR3 DNA: TGTGCCACCAGTGCCTCGGGGTTTGGCACCGGGGAGCTGTTTTTT
J gene: TRBJ2-2
D gene: .
clone size: .
V gene: TRBV24-1

CDR3 protein: CASSTPRQGGAYGYTF
CDR3 DNA: TGTGCCAGTAGTACTCCCCGACAGGGGGGGGCCTATGGCTACACCTTC
J gene: TRBJ1-2
D gene: TRBD1
clone size: .
V gene: TRBV19

CDR3 protein: CASSGELAGVRETQYF
CDR3 DNA: TGTGCCAGCAGCGGAGAATTAGCGGGAGTTCGAGAGACCCAGTACTTC
J gene: TRBJ2-5
D gene: TRBD2
clone size: once
V gene: TRBV5-4

CDR3 protein: CASTIDNSPYGYTF
CDR3 DNA: TGTGCCAGTACCATAGACAACTCTCCCTATGGCTACACCTTC
J gene: TRBJ1-2
D gene: .
clone size: .
V gene: TRBV19

CDR3 protein: CASSLDREVQPQHF
CDR3 DNA: TGTGCCAGCAGCCTTGACAGGGAGGTTCAGCCCCAGCATTTT
J gene: TRBJ1-5
D gene: TRBD1
clone size: .
V gene: TRBV28

CDR3 protein: CASSQVPRAVVNTEAFF
CDR3 DNA: TGCGCCAGCAGCCAAGTTCCCAGGGCTGTAGTAAACACTGAAGCTTTCTTT
J gene: TRBJ1-1
D gene: .
clone size: .
V gene: TRBV4-1